The 22 T cell receptor beta chains below come from one sample, sequenced in a study of a mutant IDH1 vaccine in newly diagnosed glioma. Produced via immunoSEQ multiplex PCR; TCRdb's table is partial and in-frame only. The table has tens of thousands of clones, less than 90% seen once. As for time point: baseline, week 1 (first vaccination visit). Indicated treatment: pre-vaccination baseline after standard-of-care therapy. Here the sequenced sample was PBMCs, taken from a glioma patient treated with radiotherapy, temozolomide or both. The receptors were sampled from a woman between 40 and 55 years old with glioma.

The chain is built from TRBV6-1 and TRBJ2-1; possible D gene TRBD1, 6 bases. From germline, CDR1 is MNHNS and CDR2 SASEGT. CDR3 length equals 15 residues. V gave up 4 bases and J gave up 8 bases, with 18 bases separating them. CDR3 protein: CASSVQGNVIDEQFF. The CDR3 DNA is TGTGCCAGCAGTGTACAGGGAAATGTGATCGATGAGCAGTTCTTC.

Worth noting for this clone: Distinct nucleotide sequences in the sample also encode this CDR3. The J gene is TRBJ2-7, the V gene TRBV29-1, with 11 bases aligning to TRBD1. The J segment lost 3 bases and the V segment lost 3 bases, leaving 7 bases of the junction unmatched. CDR3 length: 15 amino acids. Germline assignment: CDR1 SQVTM and CDR2 ANQGSEA. The CDR3 nucleotides read TGCAGCGTTGAGGATCGGGACAGGGGGTTCTACGAGCAGTACTTC. Amino acids: CSVEDRDRGFYEQYF.

CDR3 sequence (DNA): TGCGCCAGCAGCTTGGCAGCCCGTAAAGAGACCCAGTACTTC. This sequence encodes CASSLAARKETQYF. This rearrangement joins TRBV5-1 to TRBJ2-5; D gene uncertain. The CDR3 contains 14 residues. The V end was cut by 0 bases, the J end by 3 bases, with 9 bases between. Germline V gene lookup returns CDR1 SGHRS and CDR2 YFSETQ.

This chain uses TRBV4-2 with TRBJ1-5; 7 bases are a match to TRBD1. The CDR3 is 16 residues long. Germline CDR1 LGHNA, CDR2 YNFKEQ. After removal of 3 bases from V and 4 bases from J, the junction contained 9 bases not matched to a gene. DNA of the CDR3: TGTGCCAGCAGCCAGGTACCGGGACAGCCTAATCAGCCCCAGCATTTT. It is translated as CASSQVPGQPNQPQHF.

V is TRBV5-1 and J is TRBJ2-7; possible D gene TRBD2, 7 bases. The CDR3 spans 17 residues. Trimming took off 0 bases at V and 5 bases at J, with 21 bases between the two ends. In germline, CDR1 is SGHRS, CDR2 YFSETQ. The CDR3, as DNA: TGCGCCAGCAGCTTGGTGAGGGGGAGGGAACCCCCCGACGAGCAGTACTTC. This sequence encodes CASSLVRGREPPDEQYF.

This clone was picked up one time. The V and J genes are TRBV19 and TRBJ2-2, with a weak D call TRBD2 (5 bases). Germline V CDR1 and CDR2: LNHDA, SQIVND (reference sequence). V gave up 10 bases and J gave up 4 bases, with 16 bases separating them. CDR3 length: 14 amino acids. The CDR3 is CATTGVGATGELFF. Here the CDR3 DNA reads TGTGCCACGACCGGGGTTGGCGCCACCGGGGAGCTGTTTTTT.

This chain links TRBV19 with TRBJ1-2, with D unclear. Germline CDR1 is LNHDA and CDR2 is SQIVND (reference sequence). The CDR3 is 12 amino acids. V lost 7 bases to trimming and J lost 3 bases, with 9 bases between them. This chain's CDR3 is CASKRVDYGYTF. The CDR3 nucleotides are TGTGCCAGTAAGAGGGTCGACTATGGCTACACCTTC.

The CDR3 region is CASSESTSKETQYF. The DNA for the CDR3 is TGCGCCAGCAGTGAGTCTACTAGCAAAGAGACCCAGTACTTC. The J gene is TRBJ2-5, the V gene TRBV10-1; weak D call: TRBD2 (6 bases). The CDR3 runs to 14 residues. CDR1 is WNHNN and CDR2 is SYGVQD in the germline V gene (reference sequence). V was clipped by 0 bases and J by 3 bases, with 8 bases between them.

The rearrangement uses TRBV10-2 and TRBJ2-7, with TRBD1 matching over 7 bases. Germline-derived CDR1 and CDR2 are WSHSY and SAAADI. The CDR3 extends over 12 amino acids. Trimming cost V 9 bases and J 3 bases; bases outside gene matches: 5. CDR3 protein: CASQQGNYEQYF. The CDR3 nucleotides read TGCGCCAGTCAACAGGGGAACTACGAGCAGTACTTC.

This chain connects TRBV19 to TRBJ2-2; D unresolved. The CDR3 loop spans 13 amino acids. Trimming removed 10 bases at V and 6 bases at J, with 15 bases between. Germline CDR1 LNHDA, CDR2 SQIVND (reference sequence). The CDR3 reads CATIDLPAGELFF. CDR3 nucleotides: TGTGCCACCATCGACCTGCCGGCCGGGGAGCTGTTTTTT.

The chain's CDR3 is CASSIMRNSNQPQHF. Here the CDR3 DNA reads TGTGCCAGTAGTATCATGCGGAATAGCAATCAGCCCCAGCATTTT. The rearrangement links TRBV19 to TRBJ1-5; D is undetermined. Germline V gene data show CDR1 as LNHDA and CDR2 as SQIVND (reference sequence). The CDR3 spans 15 residues. V was trimmed by 3 bases and J by 0 bases, leaving 9 bases between them. The entire variable domain, with the rest obtained from reference TRBV19 and TRBJ1-5, is as follows: DGGITQSPKYLFRKEGQNVTLSCEQNLNHDAMYWYRQDPGQGLRLIYYSQIVNDFQKGDIAEGYSVSREKKESFPLTVTSAQKNPTAFYLCASSIMRNSNQPQHFGDGTRLSIL.

The chain couples TRBV18 to TRBJ2-1, with a weak D call TRBD2 (6 bases). V lost 3 bases and J lost 9, with 15 bases in between. This CDR3 region has 14 residues. CDR1 is KGHSH, CDR2 LQKENI, per germline. CDR3 amino acids: CASSPDPLAIEQFF. The CDR3 region has the DNA TGTGCCAGCTCACCTGATCCTCTAGCGATTGAGCAGTTCTTC.

CDR3 in amino acids: CASSPRVGGNTIYF. The CDR3 DNA follows: TGTGCCAGCAGCCCCAGAGTAGGGGGAAACACCATATATTTT. This chain links TRBV7-9 with TRBJ1-3; D is uncertain. Trimming stripped 5 bases from V and 4 bases from J, with 12 bases between. The germline V gene encodes CDR1 SEHNR and CDR2 FQNEAQ (reference sequence). This CDR3 spans 14 amino acids.

The chain is built from TRBV7-9 and TRBJ2-1; 7 bases are a match to TRBD2. This CDR3 is 16 amino acids long. The V gene's germline CDR1 is SEHNR and CDR2 FQNEAQ (reference sequence). The V gene end was trimmed by 5 bases and the J gene end by 0 bases; junction bases not matched to a gene: 7. The CDR3 bases are TGTGCCAGCAGCCCACGCGGGAGAGGCTCCTACAATGAGCAGTTCTTC. It translates to CASSPRGRGSYNEQFF.

The chain joins TRBV7-9 to TRBJ2-1; 9 bases align to TRBD1. Germline trimming cut 5 bases from V and 7 bases from J; bases unmatched to any gene: 6. The CDR3 runs 14 residues. Germline assignment: CDR1 SEHNR and CDR2 FQNEAQ (reference sequence). The CDR3: CASSRGQGGNEQFF. CDR3 bases: TGTGCCAGCAGCAGGGGACAGGGCGGAAATGAGCAGTTCTTC. Together with reference TRBV7-9 and TRBJ2-1, the CDR3 gives the full variable domain: DTGVSQNPRHKITKRGQNVTFRCDPISEHNRLYWYRQTLGQGPEFLTYFQNEAQLEKSRLLSDRFSAERPKGSFSTLEIQRTEQGDSAMYLCASSRGQGGNEQFFGPGTRLTVL.

This chain connects TRBV5-6 to TRBJ2-5; D is tentatively TRBD1 or TRBD2 (7 bases each). Trimming shortened V by 3 bases and J by 4 bases, and 13 bases separated the two germline ends. There are 14 residues in the CDR3. Germline values: CDR1 SGHDT, CDR2 YYEEEE. CDR3 sequence: CASSSTGEGETQYF. CDR3 nucleotides: TGTGCCAGCAGCTCTACAGGGGAGGGAGAGACCCAGTACTTC.

J is TRBJ2-3 and V is TRBV5-1, with no clear D. From germline, CDR1 is SGHRS and CDR2 YFSETQ. This CDR3 has 12 residues. The V end was cut by 5 bases, the J end by 2 bases, with 6 bases between. This CDR3 is CASRTNTDTQYF. In DNA form, the CDR3 reads TGCGCCAGCAGAACGAACACAGATACGCAGTATTTT.

The chain uses TRBV14 and TRBJ2-7; D may be TRBD2 (6 bases). The ends were cut back, 0 bases at V and 7 bases at J, with 19 bases in the middle. Germline CDR1 reads SGHDN; CDR2 reads FVKESK. The CDR3 length is 16 residues. The CDR3 is CASSQDEGLSLREQYF. CDR3 DNA: TGTGCCAGCAGCCAAGATGAGGGACTGAGCCTACGGGAGCAGTACTTC.

The chain joins TRBV10-3 to TRBJ2-7, with 8 bases fitting TRBD2. This CDR3 has 15 residues. Germline CDR1 is ENHRY and CDR2 is SYGVKD. V shed 0 bases and J 2 bases; nucleotides not matched to a gene: 3. The CDR3 DNA follows: TGTGCCATCAGTGAGTCCTCGGGAGGGACCTACGAGCAGTACTTC. Translation: CAISESSGGTYEQYF.

The CDR3 bases are TGTGCCAGCTCACAAGGGGACGGATTCACTGAAGCTTTCTTT. As protein: CASSQGDGFTEAFF. The chain employs TRBV18 and TRBJ1-1, with D maybe TRBD1 (5 bases). The V and J ends lost 4 bases and 4 bases respectively, with 13 bases between them. There are 14 residues in the CDR3. The germline CDR1 and CDR2 sequences are KGHSH and LQKENI.

The J gene is TRBJ2-4, the V gene TRBV9, with no clear D. Germline CDR1 and CDR2: SGDLS and YYNGEE. This CDR3 is built from 16 residues. With 2 bases removed from V and 0 bases from J, the gap between germline ends came to 12 bases. The CDR3 sequence: CASSVDGTGAKNIQYF. The CDR3 nucleotides are TGTGCCAGCAGCGTCGACGGAACGGGAGCCAAAAACATTCAGTACTTC. Full variable domain (missing parts from reference TRBV9 and TRBJ2-4): DSGVTQTPKHLITATGQRVTLRCSPRSGDLSVYWYQQSLDQGLQFLIQYYNGEERAKGNILERFSAQQFPDLHSELNLSSLELGDSALYFCASSVDGTGAKNIQYFGAGTRLSVL.

This sequence joins TRBV5-4 and TRBJ2-5; perhaps TRBD1 as D (5 bases). This CDR3 is 16 amino acids long. The germline V gene encodes CDR1 SGHNT and CDR2 YYREEE (reference sequence). Trimming left V 2 bases short and J 1 base short, with 15 bases between. CDR3 in amino acids: CASSLTGLRAQETQYF. The CDR3 DNA follows: TGTGCCAGCAGCTTAACTGGCCTCAGGGCCCAAGAGACCCAGTACTTC.